These T cell receptor beta chains were read from a single sample in a study of T cells in Graves' hyperthyroidism and ophthalmopathy. TCRdb re-derived calls from the multiplex PCR reads in MiXCR, one entry per CDR3 protein. Of about 680,000 distinct CDR3 sequences listed, 35% are singletons. The specimen sequenced was blood. The receptors shown here come from a middle-aged woman with Graves' hyperthyroidism. The CDR3 runs from the conserved cysteine through the conserved F or W. The D gene is left open where the match is weak. Clone size is not always given. Where it is, it says once, few, many or a class for expanded clones.

.	TRBV6-5	.	TRBJ2-7	CASSYVRAESYEQYF	TGTGCCAGCAGTTACGTCCGGGCGGAGTCCTACGAGCAGTACTTC
many	TRBV5-5	.	TRBJ2-7	CASTWAGDYEQYF	TGTGCCAGCACGTGGGCAGGGGACTACGAGCAGTACTTC
once	TRBV2	TRBD1	TRBJ2-7	CATWDRSTYEQYF	TGTGCCACCTGGGACAGGTCAACCTACGAGCAGTACTTC
.	TRBV7-3	.	TRBJ1-4	CASSQGPTGLNEKLFF	TGCGCCAGCAGCCAAGGTCCGACTGGACTTAATGAAAAACTGTTTTTT
.	TRBV7-2	.	TRBJ1-1	CASSHTAYTEAFF	TGTGCCAGCAGCCATACAGCTTACACTGAAGCTTTCTTT
few	TRBV6-2/TRBV6-3	.	TRBJ1-2	CASSYSIGREGSDYGYTF	TGTGCCAGCAGTTACTCGATTGGCCGAGAAGGATCGGACTATGGCTACACCTTC
few	TRBV19	.	TRBJ1-5	CASTAGGSYQPQHF	TGTGCCAGTACCGCCGGGGGTTCCTATCAGCCCCAGCATTTT
.	TRBV13	.	TRBJ1-2	CASTYQGARGYTF	TGTGCCAGCACTTATCAAGGGGCCCGGGGCTACACCTTC
.	TRBV10-3	TRBD1	TRBJ1-2	CAISRGIDGYTF	TGTGCCATCAGCAGGGGGATCGATGGCTACACCTTC
many	TRBV11-2	.	TRBJ1-2	CASSLGRAQGYGYTF	TGTGCCAGCAGCTTAGGGAGGGCGCAGGGCTATGGCTACACCTTC
.	TRBV10-1	.	TRBJ1-1	CASTADGGTEAFF	TGCGCCAGCACTGCCGACGGGGGAACTGAAGCTTTCTTT
few	TRBV6-5	TRBD1	TRBJ2-7	CASQRTGWHEQYF	TGTGCCAGTCAACGGACAGGGTGGCACGAGCAGTACTTC
many	TRBV3-1	.	TRBJ1-1	CASSQANTEAFF	TGTGCCAGCAGCCAGGCGAACACTGAAGCTTTCTTT
few	TRBV25-1	TRBD1	TRBJ1-4	CASSSRGGLMKELFF	TGTGCCAGCAGTTCCAGGGGGGGATTAATGAAGGAACTGTTTTTT
.	TRBV11-2	.	TRBJ2-7	CASSLRRFEQYF	TGTGCCAGCAGCTTAAGGCGATTCGAGCAGTACTTC
many	TRBV5-5	.	TRBJ2-7	CASRGRGEAYEQYF	TGTGCCAGCAGGGGGCGCGGGGAAGCCTACGAGCAGTACTTC
.	TRBV14	.	TRBJ2-2	CASSQGHEGTGELFF	TGTGCCAGCAGCCAAGGCCACGAGGGGACCGGGGAGCTGTTTTTT
many	TRBV7-6	.	TRBJ1-5	CASSLSGTPNQPQHF	TGTGCCAGCAGCTTATCCGGGACACCAAATCAGCCCCAGCATTTT
.	TRBV29-1	TRBD2	TRBJ2-7	CSLALRASGRLSYEQYF	TGCAGCTTAGCGCTACGGGCTAGCGGGAGACTCTCCTACGAGCAGTACTTC
.	TRBV5-1	.	TRBJ1-6	CASSLGWDSPLHF	TGCGCCAGCAGCTTGGGCTGGGATTCACCCCTCCACTTT
many	TRBV7-7	.	TRBJ2-5	CASSTSGTQYF	TGTGCTAGCAGCACCTCGGGGACCCAGTACTTC
few	TRBV5-5	TRBD1	TRBJ1-2	CASSSYPGQGYGYTF	TGTGCCAGCAGCTCTTATCCGGGACAGGGTTATGGCTACACCTTC
.	TRBV6-5	TRBD1	TRBJ1-6	CASSFNRGQGFVYSPLHF	TGTGCCAGCAGTTTCAATCGTGGACAGGGATTCGTGTATTCACCCCTCCACTTT
.	TRBV4-1	TRBD1	TRBJ1-1	CASSQAQGGNTEAFF	TGCGCCAGCAGCCAGGCTCAGGGGGGAAACACTGAAGCTTTCTTT
.	TRBV5-1	TRBD1	TRBJ1-1	CASQRGTAEEAFF	TGCGCCAGCCAGCGTGGGACAGCCGAAGAAGCTTTCTTT
few	TRBV20-1	.	TRBJ1-2	CSARDQGRGYTF	TGCAGTGCTAGAGATCAGGGGAGAGGCTACACCTTC
many	TRBV29-1	TRBD1	TRBJ1-1	CSVKGTDEAFF	TGCAGCGTTAAAGGGACAGACGAAGCTTTCTTT
.	TRBV29-1	.	TRBJ2-3	CSTSRDTDYTDTQYF	TGCAGCACCTCCCGGGACACCGATTACACAGATACGCAGTATTTT
many	TRBV20-1	TRBD2	TRBJ2-5	CSASPPSGAEETQYF	TGCAGCGCTAGCCCTCCTAGCGGGGCAGAAGAGACCCAGTACTTC
many	TRBV29-1	.	TRBJ1-1	CSVGGTKGRGSTEAFF	TGCAGCGTTGGAGGGACCAAGGGACGGGGGAGCACTGAAGCTTTCTTT
few	TRBV6-5	.	TRBJ1-2	CASSLDSPWGYGYTF	TGTGCCAGCAGTTTGGATAGCCCTTGGGGCTATGGCTACACCTTC
many	TRBV6-5	.	TRBJ1-2	CASSYLGFGYTF	TGTGCCAGCAGTTACTTGGGTTTTGGCTACACCTTC
.	TRBV7-2	.	TRBJ2-7	CASSEVCAIVFSARNSYEQYF	TGTGCCAGCAGTGAAGTATGTGCAATCGTGTTTTCTGCACGAAATTCCTACGAGCAGTACTTC